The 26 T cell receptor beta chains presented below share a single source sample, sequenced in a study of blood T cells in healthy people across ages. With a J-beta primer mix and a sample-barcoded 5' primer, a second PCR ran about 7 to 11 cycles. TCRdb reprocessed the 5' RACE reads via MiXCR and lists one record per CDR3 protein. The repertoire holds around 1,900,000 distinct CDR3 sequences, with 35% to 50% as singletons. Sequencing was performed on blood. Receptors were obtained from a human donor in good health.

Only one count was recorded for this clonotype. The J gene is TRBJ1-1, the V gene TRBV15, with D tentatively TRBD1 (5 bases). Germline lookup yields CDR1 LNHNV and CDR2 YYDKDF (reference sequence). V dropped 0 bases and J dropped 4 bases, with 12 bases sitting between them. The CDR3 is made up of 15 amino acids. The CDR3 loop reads CATSRDEGLGTEAFF. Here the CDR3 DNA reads TGTGCCACCAGCAGAGATGAGGGGTTGGGCACTGAAGCTTTCTTT. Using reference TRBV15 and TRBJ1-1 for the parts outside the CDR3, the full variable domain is DAMVIQNPRYQVTQFGKPVTLSCSQTLNHNVMYWYQQKSSQAPKLLFHYYDKDFNNEADTPDNFQSRRPNTSFCFLDIRSPGLGDTAMYLCATSRDEGLGTEAFFGQGTRLTVV.

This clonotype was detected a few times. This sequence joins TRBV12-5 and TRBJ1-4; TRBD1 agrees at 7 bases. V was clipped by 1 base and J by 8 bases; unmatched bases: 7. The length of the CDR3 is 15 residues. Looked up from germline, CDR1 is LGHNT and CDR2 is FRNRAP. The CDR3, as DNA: TGTGCTAGTGGTTTGGGACAGGGTGAACACGAAAAACTGTTTTTT. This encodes CASGLGQGEHEKLFF.

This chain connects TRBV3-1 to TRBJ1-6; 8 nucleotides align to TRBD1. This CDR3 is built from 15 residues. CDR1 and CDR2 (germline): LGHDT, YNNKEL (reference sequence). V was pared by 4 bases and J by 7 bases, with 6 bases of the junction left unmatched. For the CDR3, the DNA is TGTGCCAGCAGCCCAGGGGGCGGGCTAAATTCACCCCTCCACTTT. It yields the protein CASSPGGGLNSPLHF.

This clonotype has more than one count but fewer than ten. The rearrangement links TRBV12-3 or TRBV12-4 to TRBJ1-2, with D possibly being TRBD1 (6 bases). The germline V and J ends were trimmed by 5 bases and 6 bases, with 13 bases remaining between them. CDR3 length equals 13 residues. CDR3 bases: TGTGCCAGCAGTAAAGACAGGTGGCATGGCTACACCTTC. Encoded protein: CASSKDRWHGYTF.

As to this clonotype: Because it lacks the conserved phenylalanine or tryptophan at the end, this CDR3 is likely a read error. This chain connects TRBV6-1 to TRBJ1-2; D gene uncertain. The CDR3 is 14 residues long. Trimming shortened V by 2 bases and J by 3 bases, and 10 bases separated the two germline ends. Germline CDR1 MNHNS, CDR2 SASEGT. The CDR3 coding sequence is TGTGCCAGCAGTGAAAGGTGGGCAGACTATGGCTACACCGTC. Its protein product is CASSERWADYGYTV.

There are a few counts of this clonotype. Written as DNA, the CDR3 is TGTGCCAGCAAGCTTTGGCGGGGGGGCACAGATACGCAGTATTTT. This encodes CASKLWRGGTDTQYF. The chain carries TRBV7-2 and TRBJ2-3, with 8 positions matching TRBD2. This CDR3 comprises 15 residues. The V gene's germline CDR1 is SGHTA and CDR2 FQGNSA. Trimming removed 7 bases from V and 1 base from J; junction bases left unmatched: 7.

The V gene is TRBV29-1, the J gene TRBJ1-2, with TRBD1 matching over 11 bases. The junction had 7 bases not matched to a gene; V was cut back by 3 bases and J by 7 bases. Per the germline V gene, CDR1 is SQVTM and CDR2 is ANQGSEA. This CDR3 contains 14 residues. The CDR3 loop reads CSVDRTGGGSGYTF. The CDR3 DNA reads TGCAGCGTTGATCGGACAGGGGGCGGAAGTGGCTACACCTTC.

The CDR3 DNA reads as TGTGCCAGCAGCCGAGAGAGGGTCGGCTATGGCTACACCTTC. It yields the protein CASSRERVGYGYTF. V and J are TRBV7-2 and TRBJ1-2; D is uncertain. CDR1 is SGHTA, CDR2 FQGNSA, per germline. Trimming shortened V by 5 bases and J by 4 bases, and 14 bases separated the two germline ends. There are 14 residues in the CDR3.

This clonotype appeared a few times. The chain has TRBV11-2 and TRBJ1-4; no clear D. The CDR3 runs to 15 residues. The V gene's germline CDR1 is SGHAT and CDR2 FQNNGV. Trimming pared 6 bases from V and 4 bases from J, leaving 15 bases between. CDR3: CASRSDTVYNEKLFF. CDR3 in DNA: TGTGCCAGCAGATCCGATACAGTATATAATGAAAAACTGTTTTTT. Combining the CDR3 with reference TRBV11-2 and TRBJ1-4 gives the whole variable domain EAGVAQSPRYKIIEKRQSVAFWCNPISGHATLYWYQQILGQGPKLLIQFQNNGVVDDSQLPKDRFSAERLKGVDSTLKIQPAKLEDSAVYLCASRSDTVYNEKLFFGSGTQLSVL.

The CDR3: CASSQDKGPVGSPLHF. In DNA form, the CDR3 reads TGTGCCAGCAGCCAAGATAAGGGTCCAGTCGGTTCACCCCTCCACTTT. The chain is built from TRBV3-1 and TRBJ1-6; no clear D gene. The CDR3 runs 16 residues. CDR1 LGHDT and CDR2 YNNKEL come from the germline V gene (reference sequence). The germline V and J ends were trimmed by 0 bases and 9 bases, with 15 bases remaining between them.

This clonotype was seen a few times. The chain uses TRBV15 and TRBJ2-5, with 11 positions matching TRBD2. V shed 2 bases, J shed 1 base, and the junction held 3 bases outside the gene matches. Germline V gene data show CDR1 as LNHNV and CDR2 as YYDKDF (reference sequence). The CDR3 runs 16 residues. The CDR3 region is CATSRIAGGLQETQYF. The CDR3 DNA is TGTGCCACCAGCAGAATAGCGGGGGGGCTCCAAGAGACCCAGTACTTC.

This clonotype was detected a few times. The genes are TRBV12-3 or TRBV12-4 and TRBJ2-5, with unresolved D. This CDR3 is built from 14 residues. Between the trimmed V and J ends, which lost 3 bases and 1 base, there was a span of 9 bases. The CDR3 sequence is CASSFEDTQETQYF. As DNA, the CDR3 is TGTGCCAGCAGTTTTGAAGACACCCAAGAGACCCAGTACTTC.

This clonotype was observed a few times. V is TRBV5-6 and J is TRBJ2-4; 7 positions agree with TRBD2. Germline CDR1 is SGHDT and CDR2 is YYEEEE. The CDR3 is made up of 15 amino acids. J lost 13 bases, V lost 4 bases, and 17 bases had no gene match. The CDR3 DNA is TGTGCCAGCAGCCCGCCGGGGGGATTATATACGAAGCAGTACTTC. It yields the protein CASSPPGGLYTKQYF.

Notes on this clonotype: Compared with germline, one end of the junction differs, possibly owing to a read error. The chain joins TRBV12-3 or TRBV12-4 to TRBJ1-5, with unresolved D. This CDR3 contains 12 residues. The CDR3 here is CAGSFAGQPQHF. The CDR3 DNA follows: TGTGCCGGCAGTTTTGCGGGGCAGCCCCAGCATTTT.

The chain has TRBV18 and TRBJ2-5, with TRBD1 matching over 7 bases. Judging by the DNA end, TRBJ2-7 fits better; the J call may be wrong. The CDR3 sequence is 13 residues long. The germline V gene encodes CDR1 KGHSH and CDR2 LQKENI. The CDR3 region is CASSPGTVCEQYF. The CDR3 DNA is TGTGCCAGCTCACCTGGGACAGTGTGCGAGCAGTACTTC.

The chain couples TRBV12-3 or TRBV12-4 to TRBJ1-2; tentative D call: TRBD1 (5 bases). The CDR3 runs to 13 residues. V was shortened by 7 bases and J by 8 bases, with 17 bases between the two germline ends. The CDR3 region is CASTRTRELGYTF. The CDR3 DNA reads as TGTGCCAGCACCAGAACCAGGGAACTCGGCTACACCTTC.

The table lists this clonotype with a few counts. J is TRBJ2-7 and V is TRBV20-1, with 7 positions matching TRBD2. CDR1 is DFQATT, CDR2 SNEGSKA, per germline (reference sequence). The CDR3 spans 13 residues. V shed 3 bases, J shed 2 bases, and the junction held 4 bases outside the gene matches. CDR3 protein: CSARSRGTYEQYF. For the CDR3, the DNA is TGCAGTGCTAGGTCGCGGGGGACCTACGAGCAGTACTTC.

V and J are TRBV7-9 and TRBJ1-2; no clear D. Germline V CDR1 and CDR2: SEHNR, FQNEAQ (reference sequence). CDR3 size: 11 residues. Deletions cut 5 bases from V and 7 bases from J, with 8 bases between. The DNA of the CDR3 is TGTGCCAGCAGCATATTGAGTGGCTACACCTTC. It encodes CASSILSGYTF.

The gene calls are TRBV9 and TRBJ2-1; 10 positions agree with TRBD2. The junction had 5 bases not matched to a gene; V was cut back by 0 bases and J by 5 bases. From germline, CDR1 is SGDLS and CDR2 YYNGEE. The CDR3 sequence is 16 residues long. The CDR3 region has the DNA TGTGCCAGCAGCGTAGATGCTAGCGGGGGAAACAATGAGCAGTTCTTC. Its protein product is CASSVDASGGNNEQFF.

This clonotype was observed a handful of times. This chain's CDR3 is CASRCRGGSTDTQYF. CDR3 DNA: TGTGCCAGCAGATGTCGGGGGGGGAGCACAGATACGCAGTATTTT. The V and J genes are TRBV6-5 and TRBJ2-3; 8 bases agree with TRBD2. This CDR3 is built from 15 residues. CDR1 and CDR2 (germline): MNHEY, SVGAGI. J lost 0 bases, V lost 6 bases, and 5 bases had no gene match.

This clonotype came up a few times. Here the CDR3 DNA reads TGCAGTGCTAACTACCCGTACCAAGAGACCCGGTACTTC. It codes for CSANYPYQETRYF. The J gene is TRBJ2-4, the V gene TRBV20-1; no clear D. Germline V gives CDR1 DFQATT, CDR2 SNEGSKA (reference sequence). The CDR3 covers 13 residues. V was clipped by 4 bases and J by 15 bases, with 22 bases between them.

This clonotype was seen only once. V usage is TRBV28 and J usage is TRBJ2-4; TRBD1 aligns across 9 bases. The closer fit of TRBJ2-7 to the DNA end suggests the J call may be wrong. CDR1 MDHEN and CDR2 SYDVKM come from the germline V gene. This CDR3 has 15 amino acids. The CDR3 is CASTRPGTGWGEQYF. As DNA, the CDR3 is TGTGCCAGCACCCGCCCGGGGACAGGGTGGGGCGAGCAGTACTTC.

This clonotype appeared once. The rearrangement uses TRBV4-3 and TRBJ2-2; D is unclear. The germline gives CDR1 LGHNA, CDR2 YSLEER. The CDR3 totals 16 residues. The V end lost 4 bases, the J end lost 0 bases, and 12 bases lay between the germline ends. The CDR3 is CASSRFLNANTGELFF. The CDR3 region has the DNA TGCGCCAGCAGCCGTTTCTTGAACGCGAACACCGGGGAGCTGTTTTTT.

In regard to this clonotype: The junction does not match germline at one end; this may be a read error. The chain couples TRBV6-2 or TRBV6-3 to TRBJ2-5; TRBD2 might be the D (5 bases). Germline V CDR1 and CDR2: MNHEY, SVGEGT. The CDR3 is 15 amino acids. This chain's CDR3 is CASSYERRTQGTQYF. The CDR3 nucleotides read TGTGCCAGCAGTTACGAGCGGAGGACCCAAGGGACCCAGTACTTC.

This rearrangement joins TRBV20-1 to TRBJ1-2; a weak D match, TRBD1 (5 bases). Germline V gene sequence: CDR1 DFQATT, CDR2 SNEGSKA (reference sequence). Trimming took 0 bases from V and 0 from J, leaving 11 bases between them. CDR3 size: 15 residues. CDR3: CSARDSTTANYGYTF. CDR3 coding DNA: TGCAGTGCTAGAGATTCCACGACAGCTAACTATGGCTACACCTTC.

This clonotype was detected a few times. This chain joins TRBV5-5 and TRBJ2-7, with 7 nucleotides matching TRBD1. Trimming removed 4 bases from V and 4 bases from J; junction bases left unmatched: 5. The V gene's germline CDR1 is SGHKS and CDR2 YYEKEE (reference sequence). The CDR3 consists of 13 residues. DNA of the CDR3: TGTGCCAGCAGCCCTGAGGGACAGTACGAGCAGTACTTC. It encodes CASSPEGQYEQYF. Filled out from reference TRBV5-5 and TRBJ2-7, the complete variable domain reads DAGVTQSPTHLIKTRGQQVTLRCSPISGHKSVSWYQQVLGQGPQFIFQYYEKEERGRGNFPDRFSARQFPNYSSELNVNALLLGDSALYLCASSPEGQYEQYFGPGTRLTVT.